The present T cell receptor (beta chain) was sequenced within a study of T-cell memory formation after mild COVID-19 (dated by TCRdb to the early 2020s). About the investigation overall: TCR sequence clusters from the two donors were found to be largely donor specific. T-cell clones expanding and contracting after mild COVID-19 in a couple of donors were tracked by longitudinal TCRalpha and TCRbeta repertoire sequencing. Two young, previously healthy adult volunteers, one female and one male, were included in the cohort. Overall study outcomes, separate from this receptor: The study covered only a couple of mild cases, and larger cohorts including severe cases with pre-infection samples were considered necessary. Some responding clones were detected in pre-infection memory, which suggested that pre-existing cross-reactive memory T cells had joined the SARS-CoV-2 response. SARS-CoV-2 specificity was not confirmed for the second-wave clones peaking on day 37. Contracting CD4+ clones turned up mainly in the CM and EM memory subsets, whereas EMRA was where CD8+ clones were enriched. Balanced CD4/CD8 phenotypes were observed for clones contracting from day 15 to 85, whereas a bias towards CD4+ was observed for a second wave of clones expanding from day 15 to 37.

Ficoll-Paque density gradient centrifugation was the method used to isolate PBMCs. This clonotype was recorded at least ten times. Its antigen is unknown. Within one base of it there is no much larger clone, and no base qualities were kept. TCRdb records Illumina NovaSeq 6000 as the sequencer. cDNA libraries for TCRalpha and TCRbeta were prepared by 5'RACE using constant-segment primers, with sample barcodes and unique molecular identifiers added. Trizol reagent was used to extract RNA from every sample. Library amplification was performed in two PCR steps, and a second sample barcode and Illumina TruSeq adapters were introduced in the second step. Sequencing of libraries was performed on an Illumina NovaSeq with 2 x 150 bp paired-end reads. In the paper's pipeline: Demultiplexing of reads and collapsing into UMI-guided consensus sequences were performed with migec v1.2.7. Using mixcr v2.1.11, UMI consensuses were aligned to TRA and TRB V and J templates and then assembled into clonotypes. Clonotypes were classified as expanded or contracted when called significant by both edgeR and NoisET, with noise models trained on biological replicates. For edgeR calls, the thresholds were a false discovery rate-adjusted p below 0.01 and a log2 fold-change of 1. As an exploratory analysis of dynamics, max-normalized trajectories of the 1000 most abundant clonotypes were examined by PCA with hierarchical clustering. Separately sequenced CD4+ and CD8+ repertoires were used to assign a CD4 or CD8 phenotype to each responding clone. TCRdb itself trimmed the public reads at Q25 with fastp, ran MiXCR and retained productive beta chains. Duplicate CDR3 protein sequences are folded into a single record with the most common DNA and genes. TCRdb's processing, not the study's, gives the V and J calls here. Across this sample there are about 360,000 distinct CDR3 sequences, with approximately 15% seen only once. The ten largest account for about 20% of the sample.

CDR1 and CDR2, per the germline V gene (reference sequence), are SEHNR and FQNEAQ. V loses 5 bases, J loses 0 bases, and the germline ends lie 8 bases apart. CDR3 length: 13 amino acids, cysteine to phenylalanine. The retained sequence is limited to the CDR3, 39 bases, with the frame set at the first base. The sequence is built from TRBV7-9 and TRBJ2-7; a tentative D call is TRBD2 (6 bases match). The sequenced sample consisted of PBMCs or a T cell subset sorted from them (not recorded which). The sequence came from a man between 18 and 29 years old who had mild COVID-19 (a few samples of this study predate the infection). The sample titles of this study are shuffled in the database, so cell type and time point are left out; the donor was told from shared clones. The CDR3 reads CASSGGTSYEQYF. The DNA reads TGTGCCAGCAGCGGCGGGACCTCCTACGAGCAGTACTTC.